This T cell receptor (beta chain) stems from a study of T cells in Graves' hyperthyroidism and ophthalmopathy. Study information: Sampling of peripheral blood happened at initial diagnosis, prior to any treatment.

Study findings and constraints: Ophthalmopathy, which appeared later, was predicted by the model a median roughly 6.6 months before onset.

With regard to this clonotype: The antigen remains unidentified.

The source material, RNA transcripts, was used to amplify TCR beta CDR3 regions. The HTBI set primed first-round TCR CDR3 RT-PCR. TCRdb itself ran the multiplex PCR reads through MiXCR, one entry per CDR3 protein. The sample shows about 340,000 distinct CDR3 sequences, over 15% of them seen only once. The CDR3 totals 17 residues. Germline V gives CDR1 SGHRS, CDR2 YFSETQ. V was shortened by 5 bases and J by 0 bases, with 15 bases between the two germline ends. The V call is TRBV5-1, the J call TRBJ2-6; D is possibly TRBD2 (6 bases). Sequences were obtained from blood. The sequence was obtained from a woman between 50 and 59 years old with Graves' hyperthyroidism. CDR3 sequence (DNA): TGCGCCAGCAGTCGAACCCAGGGAGGCTCTGGGGCCAACGTCCTGACTTTC. Translated: CASSRTQGGSGANVLTF. Variable domain in full (rest from reference TRBV5-1 and TRBJ2-6): KAGVTQTPRYLIKTRGQQVTLSCSPISGHRSVSWYQQTPGQGLQFLFEYFSETQRNKGNFPGRFSGRQFSNSRSEMNVSTLELGDSALYLCASSRTQGGSGANVLTFGAGSRLTVL.